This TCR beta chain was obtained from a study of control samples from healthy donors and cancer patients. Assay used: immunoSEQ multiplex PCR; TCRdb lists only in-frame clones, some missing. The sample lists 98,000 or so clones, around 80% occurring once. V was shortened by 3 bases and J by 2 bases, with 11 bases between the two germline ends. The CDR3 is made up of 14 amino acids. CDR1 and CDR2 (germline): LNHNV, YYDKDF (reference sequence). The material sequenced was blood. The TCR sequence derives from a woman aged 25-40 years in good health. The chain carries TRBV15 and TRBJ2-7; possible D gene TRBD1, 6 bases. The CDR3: CATSSRGIAYEQYF. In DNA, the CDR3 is TGTGCCACCAGCAGTAGGGGGATCGCCTACGAGCAGTACTTC.